The source of this T cell receptor (beta chain) is a study of blood T cells in healthy people across ages. Germline V gives CDR1 DFQATT, CDR2 SNEGSKA (reference sequence). V lost 2 bases and J 4 bases, leaving 13 bases between the germline ends. This CDR3 has 14 amino acids. The use of a sample-barcoded 5' primer and a J-beta primer mix characterized a second PCR of about 7 to 12 cycles. From the 5' RACE reads, TCRdb called clonotypes with MiXCR, one entry per CDR3 protein. The table records about 1.8 million distinct CDR3 sequences, around 50% of them present only once. Extraction yielded at least 5 micrograms of total RNA per sample. Findings and caveats of the study: There was no known CMV status for donors, so expanded clonotype changes were possibly confounded. What prevented conclusive comparison of naive and antigen-experienced cells was that PBMCs were unsorted.

On this clonotype itself: Its matching antigen is unknown.

Material for sequencing was blood. The J gene is TRBJ2-3, the V gene TRBV20-1, with TRBD1 as a possible D gene (5 bases). The source of this sequence is a woman between 40 and 50 years old in good health. The CDR3 loop is CSARLQGPPDTQYF. DNA for the CDR3: TGCAGTGCTAGACTGCAGGGTCCCCCAGATACGCAGTATTTT.